The TCR beta chain described here comes from a study of graft-versus-host responses after intestinal transplantation (dated by TCRdb to 2020 to 2022). In terms of the full investigation: The transplants that recipients got were multivisceral, liver-intestinal, or isolated intestinal. Anti-thymocyte globulin induction was given to all recipients, followed by maintenance tacrolimus and steroids for 3 to 4 years. Graft-versus-host and host-versus-graft alloreactive T cell clones were tracked in the graft, circulation and bone marrow after intestinal transplantation using bulk TCR-beta CDR3 sequencing. To identify alloreactive clones, pre-transplant mixed lymphocyte reaction products were sequenced and then compared with unstimulated pre-transplant donor and recipient T cells. The cohort enrolled some 24 intestinal transplant recipients, one of whom was a retransplant, and a few patients without pretransplant specimens were excluded. A peak of at least 4% donor T cells among recipient peripheral blood mononuclear cells was the definition used for donor T cell macrochimerism. Rather than going through the commercial service, samples from a few later patients were sequenced in-house on an Illumina MiSeq and processed with MiXCR. What the authors observed across the whole study: In patients with donor T cell macrochimerism, the allografts had high GvH to HvG T cell clonal ratios. Conclusions were limited by the relatively low number and heterogeneity of intestinal transplant patients. GvH clones were found in recipient bone marrow, and some of the GvH clones appeared earlier in ileal mucosa or blood, which is consistent with an intestinal mucosal origin. Early after transplant, peak levels of circulating GvH clones were found to be associated with declines in HvG clones.

The library was built by means of the immunoSEQ multiplex PCR assay. For most patients, genomic DNA was isolated with the Qiagen DNeasy Blood and Tissue Kit and shipped frozen to Adaptive Biotechnologies for TCR sequencing. For most patients, genomic DNA was subjected to high-throughput TCR-beta CDR3 sequencing by Adaptive Biotechnologies. From the authors' description of their analysis: Adaptive's ImmunoSEQ software supplied the TCR sequencing data for 18 patients, while MiXCR and VDJtools were used to process three other patients. CD4 versus CD8 sorting errors were corrected by removing sequences found in both subsets at a frequency ratio below 5:1. CDR3 nucleotide sequences shared between donor and recipient were removed because their origin could not be assigned. To be classed as alloreactive, a clone needed at least 2-fold expansion over unstimulated cells and a minimum CFSE-low frequency of 0.002% (template counts) or 0.001% (read counts). Mappable clones were those detected in sequenced pre-transplant spleen, lymph node, or MLR CFSE-low populations of the donor or recipient. The cumulative frequency of alloreactive clones was calculated as a percentage of all sequences, weighted by copy number. TCRdb took this table from immuneACCESS and kept in-frame rearrangements with V and J called. Such tables lack part of the clones; where checked against another copy, unresolved V genes explain under half of the gap, and the rest is unexplained. V, J and clone size derive from that table, while D and trimming were established from the DNA sequence. Counted in this sample were 95,000 to 150,000 clones; about 95% of them appeared once. The ten largest clones capture over 2.5% of the sample.

The CDR3 measures 14 amino acids from cysteine to phenylalanine. The retained sequence is limited to the CDR3, 42 bases, with the frame set at the first base. This clone is a singleton in its sample. The antigen it binds to is not known. No base qualities exist here, and no much larger clone lies one base off it. This specimen's time point label, per the study, means: cells obtained before transplantation from donor or recipient. CD3+CD4+ and CD3+CD8+ populations were FACS-sorted from unstimulated pre-transplant donor and recipient cells taken from spleen or lymph nodes. The sequence derives from a human donor who received an intestinal transplant. Sequencing was performed on unstimulated CD8+ T cells sorted from spleen or lymph node cells, taken before intestinal transplant. The V gene is TRBV21-1 and the J gene is TRBJ2-2; whether TRBD2, the table's D call, matches the DNA was not checked. TRBV21-1 corresponds to a pseudogene. The nucleotides are TGTGCCAGCAGCATTAAGAGGGAGGTGGGGGAGCTGTTTTTT. This gives the protein CASSIKREVGELFF.